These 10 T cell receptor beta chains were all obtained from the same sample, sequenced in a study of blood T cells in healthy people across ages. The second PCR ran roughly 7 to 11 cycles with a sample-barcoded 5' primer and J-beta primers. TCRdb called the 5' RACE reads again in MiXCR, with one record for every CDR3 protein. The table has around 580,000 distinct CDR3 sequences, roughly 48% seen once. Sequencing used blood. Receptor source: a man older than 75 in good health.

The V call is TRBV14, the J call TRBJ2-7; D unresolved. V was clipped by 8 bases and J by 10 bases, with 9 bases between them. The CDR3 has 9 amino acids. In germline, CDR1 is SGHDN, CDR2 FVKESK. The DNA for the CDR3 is TGTGCCAGCTCCCGGATCCAGTACTTC. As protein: CASSRIQYF.

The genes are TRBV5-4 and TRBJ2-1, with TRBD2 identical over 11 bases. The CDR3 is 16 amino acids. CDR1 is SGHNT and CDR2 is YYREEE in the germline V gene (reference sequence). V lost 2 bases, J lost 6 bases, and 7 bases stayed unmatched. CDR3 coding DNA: TGTGCCAGCAGCTTCGTTACTAGCGGGAGTTTCAATGAGCAGTTCTTC. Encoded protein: CASSFVTSGSFNEQFF.

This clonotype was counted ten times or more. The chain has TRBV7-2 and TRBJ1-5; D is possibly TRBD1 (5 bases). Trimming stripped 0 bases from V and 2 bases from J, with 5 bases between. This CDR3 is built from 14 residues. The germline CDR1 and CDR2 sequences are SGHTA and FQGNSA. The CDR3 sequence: CASSLAGGNQPQHF. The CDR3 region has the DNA TGTGCCAGCAGCTTAGCAGGGGGCAATCAGCCCCAGCATTTT.

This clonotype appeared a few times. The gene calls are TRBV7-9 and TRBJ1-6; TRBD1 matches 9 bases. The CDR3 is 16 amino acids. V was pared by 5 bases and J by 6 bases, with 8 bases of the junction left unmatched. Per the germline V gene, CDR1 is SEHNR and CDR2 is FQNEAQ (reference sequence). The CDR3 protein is CASSPQGAGSNSPLHF. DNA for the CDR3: TGTGCCAGCAGCCCACAGGGGGCGGGGAGTAATTCACCCCTCCACTTT.

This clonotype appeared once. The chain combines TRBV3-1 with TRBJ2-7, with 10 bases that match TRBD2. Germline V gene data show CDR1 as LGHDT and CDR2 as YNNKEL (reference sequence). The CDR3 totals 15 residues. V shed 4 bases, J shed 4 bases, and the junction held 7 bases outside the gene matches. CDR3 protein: CASSRTSGSGYEQYF. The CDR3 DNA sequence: TGTGCCAGCAGCCGGACTAGCGGTTCCGGGTACGAGCAGTACTTC.

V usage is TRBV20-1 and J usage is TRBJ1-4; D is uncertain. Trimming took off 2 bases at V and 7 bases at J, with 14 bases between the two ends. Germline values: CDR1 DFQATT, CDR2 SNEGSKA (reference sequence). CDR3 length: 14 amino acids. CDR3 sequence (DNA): TGCAGTGCTAGATTCGGGCCCGCGGGTGAAAAACTGTTTTTT. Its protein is CSARFGPAGEKLFF.

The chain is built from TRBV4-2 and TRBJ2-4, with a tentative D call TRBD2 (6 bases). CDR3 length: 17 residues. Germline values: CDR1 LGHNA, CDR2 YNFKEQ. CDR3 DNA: TGTGCGACCCACCGTCCTAAAGGGCGGGATGACAAAAACATTCAGTACTTC. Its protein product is CATHRPKGRDDKNIQYF.

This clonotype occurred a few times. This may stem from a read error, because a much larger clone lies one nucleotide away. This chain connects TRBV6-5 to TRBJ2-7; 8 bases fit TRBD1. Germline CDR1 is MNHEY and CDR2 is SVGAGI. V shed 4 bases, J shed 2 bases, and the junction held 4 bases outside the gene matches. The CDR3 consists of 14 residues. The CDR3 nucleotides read TGTGCCAGCAGTTGCCGACAGGGGACCTACGAGCAGTACTTC. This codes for CASSCRQGTYEQYF.

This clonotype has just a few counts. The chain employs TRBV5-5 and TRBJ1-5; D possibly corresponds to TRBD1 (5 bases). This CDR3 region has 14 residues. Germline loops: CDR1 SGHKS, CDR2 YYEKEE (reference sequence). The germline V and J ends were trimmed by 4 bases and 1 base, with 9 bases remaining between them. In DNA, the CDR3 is TGTGCCAGCAGCGCCGGGACCAGCAATCAGCCCCAGCATTTT. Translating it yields CASSAGTSNQPQHF. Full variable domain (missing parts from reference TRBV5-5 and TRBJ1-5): DAGVTQSPTHLIKTRGQQVTLRCSPISGHKSVSWYQQVLGQGPQFIFQYYEKEERGRGNFPDRFSARQFPNYSSELNVNALLLGDSALYLCASSAGTSNQPQHFGDGTRLSIL.

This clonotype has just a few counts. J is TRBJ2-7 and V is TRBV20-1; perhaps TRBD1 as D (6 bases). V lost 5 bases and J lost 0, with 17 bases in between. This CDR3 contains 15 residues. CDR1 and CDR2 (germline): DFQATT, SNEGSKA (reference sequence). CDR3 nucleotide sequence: TGCAGTGCTCAGGGGCACCCGGGAAGCTCCTACGAGCAGTACTTC. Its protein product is CSAQGHPGSSYEQYF.